This T cell receptor (beta chain) was documented in a study of T cell responses to AZD1222 COVID-19 vaccine (dated by TCRdb to the early 2020s). Regarding the research as a whole: AZD1222 recipients whose second dose came at about 4 weeks and those whose second dose came at about 12 weeks were combined into one group, since spike-specific TCR depth and breadth did not differ between the two schedules. A total of roughly 240 trial participants underwent TCR sequencing, of whom some 210 received two doses of AZD1222 and about 26 received two doses of the MenACWY control vaccine. Trial participants were enrolled into age subgroups of 18-55, 56-69 and 70-plus years, which contained roughly 150, 30 and 60 TCR-sequenced participants, respectively. The investigation overall reported the following: The whole spike protein was spanned by vaccine-associated CD4 TCRs, and dominant responses were seen in regions 160-218 and 743-854. Reportedly, close to half of the unique spike-specific TCRs recognized epitopes lying outside the regions that are mutated in the B.1.351 and B.1.1.7 variants. Because no day 14 peak-response samples were available, the repertoires could be characterized only after the peak T cell response. In the small 56-69-year group, the increase in depth fell short of significance, most likely because of low power. Conclusions about previously exposed vaccinees were limited because only five to seven AZD1222 recipients were SARS-CoV-2 seropositive at baseline. Most participants were white British and females outnumbered males, and the authors suggested that clonal diversity may have been underestimated. After two AZD1222 doses, both the breadth and the depth of spike-specific TCRs were significantly higher than at day 0 and than in MenACWY recipients.

The CDR3 runs 13 residues from the cysteine to the phenylalanine. The only DNA kept is the CDR3, 39 bases in frame from the first base. V loses 6 bases of germline sequence and J loses 2 bases, and the interval between the two ends is 10 bases. Via the germline V gene, CDR1 is KGHDR and CDR2 SFDVKD. For this clone: The antigen this receptor binds is unknown. No base quality values were provided; no much bigger clone lies one nucleotide off.

The CDR3 regions of human TCRbeta chains were analyzed by immunosequencing. In the paper's pipeline: Repertoire TCRs were checked for matches against a reference library of SARS-CoV-2-specific TCRs that had been generated using the MIRA antigen-specificity platform. Breadth was defined as the fraction of unique TCRs that were SARS-CoV-2-associated. Depth was defined as the fraction of total T cells that were SARS-CoV-2-associated. Using the MIRA data, each spike-specific TCR was mapped to the spike region that the TCR reacts to and placed in a CD4 or CD8 class. Log10-transformed breadth and depth values were compared by one-way ANOVA with Sidak's multiple comparisons tests. This immuneACCESS table, as held by TCRdb, lists in-frame sequences with V and J called but not all clones. Of the missing ones, under half trace to an unresolved V gene in checked studies; the others have no known cause. V, J and clone size are those of that table, while D and trimming were read from the DNA. For this sample there are around 140,000 clones; over 90% appear just once. 5.4% of the sample goes to the ten largest clones.

The time point label, as the study defines it: baseline before first vaccination. The vaccinee samples were drawn from two UK trials, COV001 and COV002, one of which was a single-blind randomized controlled phase 2/3 trial testing AZD1222 (ChAdOx1 nCoV-19) in healthy adults. For TCRbeta chain sequencing, PBMC samples were collected from trial participants at day 0 and at day 28 after the second dose. This receptor was identified in an adult in good health. Sequenced here: peripheral blood, sampled on day 0 of AZD1222 vaccination. The chain joins TRBV24-1 to TRBJ2-7; the D gene lacks a confident call. The CDR3 has the sequence CATSRKGTYEQYF. The DNA reads TGTGCCACCAGTAGGAAGGGAACCTACGAGCAGTACTTC.